The subject of this entry is one T cell receptor (beta chain). Its antigen is not known. The data are from a study of T cell responses to AZD1222 COVID-19 vaccine. Study results and limitations: No repertoire was sampled before or during the peak T cell response, only after it.

There are 14 residues in the CDR3. After removal of 2 bases from V and 8 bases from J, the junction contained 6 bases not matched to a gene. The germline V gene encodes CDR1 MNHEY and CDR2 SMNVEV (reference sequence). Measured with immunoSEQ multiplex PCR; TCRdb has only the in-frame clones, and not every one. The table shows 56,000 or so clones, with over 70% occurring only once. This chain connects TRBV27 to TRBJ1-2; 9 bases are shared with TRBD1. This receptor was taken from an adult in good health. Here the sequenced sample was peripheral blood, taken on day 0 of AZD1222 vaccination. The DNA of the CDR3 is TGTGCCAGCAGTTTAACAGGGGGCGCGCACGGCTACACCTTC. This gives the protein CASSLTGGAHGYTF.